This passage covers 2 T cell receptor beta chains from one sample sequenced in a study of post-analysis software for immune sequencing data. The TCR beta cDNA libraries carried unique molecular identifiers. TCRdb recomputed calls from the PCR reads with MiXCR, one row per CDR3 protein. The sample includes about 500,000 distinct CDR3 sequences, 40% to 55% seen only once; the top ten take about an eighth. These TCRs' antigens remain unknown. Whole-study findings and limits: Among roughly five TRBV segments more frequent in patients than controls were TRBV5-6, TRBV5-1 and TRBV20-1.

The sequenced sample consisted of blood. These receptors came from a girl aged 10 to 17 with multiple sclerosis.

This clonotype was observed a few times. The CDR3 DNA reads TGTGCCAGCACCCCAGGCCAGGGAGCAGAGTACTTC. It encodes CASTPGQGAEYF. V and J are TRBV28 and TRBJ2-7; D may be TRBD1 or TRBD2 (5 bases each). Germline V CDR1 and CDR2: MDHEN, SYDVKM. Trimming left V 7 bases short and J 11 bases short, with 18 bases between. The CDR3 totals 12 residues.

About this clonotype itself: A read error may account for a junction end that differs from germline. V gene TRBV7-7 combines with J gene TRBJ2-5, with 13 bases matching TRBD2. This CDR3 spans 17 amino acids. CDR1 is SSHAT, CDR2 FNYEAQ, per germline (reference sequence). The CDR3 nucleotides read TGTGCTAGCAGCCCAGAACTAGCGGGAGGGCCGAAAGAGACCCAGTACTTC. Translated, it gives CASSPELAGGPKETQYF.